This TCR beta chain was observed in a study of long-term antiretroviral therapy in people with HIV. Study-level results: Someone took the blood between about 2004 and 2018, maybe while older ART regimens were in use.

With 3 bases removed from V and 6 bases from J, the gap between germline ends came to 12 bases. CDR1 is SGHTA and CDR2 is FQGNSA in the germline V gene. The CDR3 has 15 residues. As concerns this clone: Its specificity is not known.

The assay, immunoSEQ v3.0, was run at survey level. TCRdb keeps only in-frame clones here, not all; method: immunoSEQ multiplex PCR. Altogether 25,000 to 35,000 clones are present, 88% being singletons, with the ten largest covering more than 6.5%. This receptor was taken from a man aged 45-65 years with HIV. Sequencing used unsorted PBMCs, obtained approximately 5 years before starting antiretroviral therapy. The chain is built from TRBV7-2 and TRBJ1-6; D is perhaps TRBD1 (5 bases). CDR3 nucleotide sequence: TGTGCCAGCAGCTTTGGGTCCGGGGGTAATTCACCCCTCCACTTT. This gives the protein CASSFGSGGNSPLHF.